This T cell receptor beta chain comes out of a study of T cell responses to AZD1222 COVID-19 vaccine. The protocol was immunoSEQ multiplex PCR, while the TCRdb copy is restricted to in-frame clones and leaves out a portion. The sample lists about 150,000 clones, approximately 87% occurring once. V lost 7 bases and J lost 0, with 12 bases in between. The CDR3 consists of 15 residues. Per germline, CDR1 SNHLY and CDR2 FYNNEI. The TCR comes from an adult who received the AZD1222 COVID-19 vaccine. The V gene is TRBV2, the J gene TRBJ1-4; D remains unclear. Sequences were derived from peripheral blood, sampled 28 days after the second AZD1222 dose. The CDR3 spells CASMSPAATNEKLFF. The DNA of the CDR3 is TGTGCCAGCATGTCTCCGGCAGCAACTAATGAAAAACTGTTTTTT.